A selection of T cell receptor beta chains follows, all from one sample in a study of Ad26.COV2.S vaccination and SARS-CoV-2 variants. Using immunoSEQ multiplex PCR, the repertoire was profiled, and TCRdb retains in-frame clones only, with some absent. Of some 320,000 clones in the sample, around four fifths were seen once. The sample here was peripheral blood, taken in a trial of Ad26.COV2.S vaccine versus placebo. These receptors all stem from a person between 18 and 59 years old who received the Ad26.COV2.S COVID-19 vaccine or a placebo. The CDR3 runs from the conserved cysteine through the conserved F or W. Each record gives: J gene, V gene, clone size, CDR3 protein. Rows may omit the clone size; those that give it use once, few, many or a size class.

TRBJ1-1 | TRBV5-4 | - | CASSLARAAENTEAFF
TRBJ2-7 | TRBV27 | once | CASRPQPKGRYEQYF
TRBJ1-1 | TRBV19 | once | CASNRWDQKVTEAFF
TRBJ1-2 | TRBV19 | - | CASSQDIANYGYTF
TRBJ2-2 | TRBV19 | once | CASSKAAGRTGELFF
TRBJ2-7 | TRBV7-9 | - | CASSRAADIASYEQYF
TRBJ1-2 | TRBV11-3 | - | CASSHRDYGYTF
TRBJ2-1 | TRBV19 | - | CASNQQGDNEQFF
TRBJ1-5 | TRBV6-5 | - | CASSRDRPSNQPQHF
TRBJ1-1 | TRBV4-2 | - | CASSQEVTAQNTEAFF
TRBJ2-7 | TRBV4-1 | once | CASSQETGPSSYEQYF
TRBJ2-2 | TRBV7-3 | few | CASSPAGGGTGELFF
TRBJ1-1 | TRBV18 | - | CASSPGTGGAGGTEAFF
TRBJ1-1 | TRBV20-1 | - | CSASWNTEAFF
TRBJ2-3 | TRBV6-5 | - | CASSYPPDTQYF
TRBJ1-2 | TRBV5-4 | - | CASSPSGTVNYGYTF
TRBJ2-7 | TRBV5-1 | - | CASSPETGFPYEQYF
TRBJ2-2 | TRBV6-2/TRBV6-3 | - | CASSYAGLRTGELFF
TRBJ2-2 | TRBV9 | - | CASSRPLTGGNTGELFF
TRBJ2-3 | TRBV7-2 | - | CASSLAVASDTQYF
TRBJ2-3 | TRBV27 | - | CASSLSTGAPADTQYF
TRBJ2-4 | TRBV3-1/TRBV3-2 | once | CASSQTRGGAGIQYF
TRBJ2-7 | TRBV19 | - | CASTARQGAGEQYF
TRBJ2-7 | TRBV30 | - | CAGVGPSSYEQYF
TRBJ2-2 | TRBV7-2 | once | CASSTMGGTTGELFF
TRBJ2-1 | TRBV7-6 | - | CASSLGGASYNEQFF
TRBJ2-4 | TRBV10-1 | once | CASSPRREAKNIQYF
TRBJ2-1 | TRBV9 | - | CASSPGTSVHEQFF
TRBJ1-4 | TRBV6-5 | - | CASWGGALEKLFF
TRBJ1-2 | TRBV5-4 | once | CASSLTGGSLMDGYTF
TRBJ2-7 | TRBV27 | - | CASSPNGIGAYEQYF
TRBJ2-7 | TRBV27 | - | CASSLSGGSYEQYF
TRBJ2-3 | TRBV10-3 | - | CAISAPGRRGQADTQYF
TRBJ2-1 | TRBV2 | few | CASRARLIRGNEQFF
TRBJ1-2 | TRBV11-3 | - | CASSSRRLFRYTF
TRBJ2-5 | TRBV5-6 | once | CASSRMGVRAQETQYF
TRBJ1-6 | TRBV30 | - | CAWTGVKAYNSPLHF
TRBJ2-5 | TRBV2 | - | CARRVVAGEETQYF
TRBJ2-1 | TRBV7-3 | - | CASSNRQYNEQFF
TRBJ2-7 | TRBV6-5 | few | CASSRVGGLPYEQYF
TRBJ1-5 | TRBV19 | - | CASSPSPRGQNQPQHF
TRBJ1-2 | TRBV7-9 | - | CASSTTSGFLYGYTF
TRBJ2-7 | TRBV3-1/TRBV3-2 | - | CASSQAARSYEQYF
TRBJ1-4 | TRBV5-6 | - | CASSLDRMNEKLFF
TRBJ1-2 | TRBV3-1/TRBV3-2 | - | CASSPEGRSFYGYTF
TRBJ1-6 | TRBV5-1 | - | CASSLEGGNSPLHF
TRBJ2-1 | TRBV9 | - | CASSVAASGGNDNEQFF
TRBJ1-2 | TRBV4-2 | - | CASSQDYYGYTF
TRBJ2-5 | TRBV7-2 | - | CASSLLFQETQYF
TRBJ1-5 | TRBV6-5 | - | CASSIGQGRGQPQHF
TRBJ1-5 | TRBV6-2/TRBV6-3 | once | CASSSSRNQPQHF
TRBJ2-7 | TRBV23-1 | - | CASSQSRGTEQYF
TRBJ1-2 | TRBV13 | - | CASSPRTGTNYGYTF